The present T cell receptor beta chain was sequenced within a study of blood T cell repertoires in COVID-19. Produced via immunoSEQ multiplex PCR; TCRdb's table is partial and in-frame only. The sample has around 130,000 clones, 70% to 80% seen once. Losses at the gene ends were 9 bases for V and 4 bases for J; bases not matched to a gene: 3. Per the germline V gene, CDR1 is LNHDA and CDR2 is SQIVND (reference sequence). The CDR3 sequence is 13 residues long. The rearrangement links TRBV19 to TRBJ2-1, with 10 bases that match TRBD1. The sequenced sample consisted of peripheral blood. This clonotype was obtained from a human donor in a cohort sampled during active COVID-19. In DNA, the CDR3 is TGTGCCAGCGGGACAGGGGATTACAATGAGCAGTTCTTC. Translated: CASGTGDYNEQFF.